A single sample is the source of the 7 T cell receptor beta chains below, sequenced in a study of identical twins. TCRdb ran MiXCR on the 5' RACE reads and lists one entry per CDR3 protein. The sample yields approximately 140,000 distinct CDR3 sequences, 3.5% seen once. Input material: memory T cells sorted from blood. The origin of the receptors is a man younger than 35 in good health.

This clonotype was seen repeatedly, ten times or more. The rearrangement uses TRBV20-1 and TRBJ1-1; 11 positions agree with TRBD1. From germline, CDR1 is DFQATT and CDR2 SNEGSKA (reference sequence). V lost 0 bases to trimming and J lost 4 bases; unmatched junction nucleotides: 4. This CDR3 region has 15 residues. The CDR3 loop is CSARDRDRGGTEAFF. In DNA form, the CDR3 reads TGCAGTGCTAGAGATCGGGACAGGGGGGGCACTGAAGCTTTCTTT.

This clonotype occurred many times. CDR3: CASSLAGQPQHF. In DNA, the CDR3 is TGTGCCAGCAGCTTAGCCGGACAGCCCCAGCATTTT. The gene calls are TRBV7-8 and TRBJ1-5; D not resolved. The CDR3 is made up of 12 amino acids. V was cut by 0 bases and J by 7 bases, with 4 bases left in between. Looked up from germline, CDR1 is SGHVS and CDR2 is FQNEAQ.

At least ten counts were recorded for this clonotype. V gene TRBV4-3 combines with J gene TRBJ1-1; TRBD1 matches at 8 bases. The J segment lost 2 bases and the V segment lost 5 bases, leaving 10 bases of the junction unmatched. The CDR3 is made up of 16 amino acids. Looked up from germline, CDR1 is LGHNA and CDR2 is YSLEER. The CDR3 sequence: CASSARYRGLNTEAFF. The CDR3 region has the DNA TGCGCCAGCAGCGCCCGCTACAGGGGGTTAAACACTGAAGCTTTCTTT.

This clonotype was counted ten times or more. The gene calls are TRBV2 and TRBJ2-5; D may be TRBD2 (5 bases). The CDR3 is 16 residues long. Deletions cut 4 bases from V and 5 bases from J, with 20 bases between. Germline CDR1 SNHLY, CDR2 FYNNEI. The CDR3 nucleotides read TGTGCCAGCAGTGGCGTAGAGGGTCGGGGAACGGAGACCCAGTACTTC. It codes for CASSGVEGRGTETQYF.

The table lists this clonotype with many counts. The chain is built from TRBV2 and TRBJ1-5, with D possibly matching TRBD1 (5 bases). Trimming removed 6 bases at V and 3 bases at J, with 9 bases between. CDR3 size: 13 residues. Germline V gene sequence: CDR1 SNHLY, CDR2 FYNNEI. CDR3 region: CASRGQSNQPQHF. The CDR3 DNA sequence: TGTGCCAGCAGGGGGCAGTCCAATCAGCCCCAGCATTTT.

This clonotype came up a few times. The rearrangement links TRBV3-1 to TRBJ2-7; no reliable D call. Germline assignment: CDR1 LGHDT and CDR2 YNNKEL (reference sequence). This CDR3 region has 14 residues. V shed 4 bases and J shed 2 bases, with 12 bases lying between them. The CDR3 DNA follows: TGTGCCAGCAGCCCCATGGTCCAAACCTACGAGCAGTACTTC. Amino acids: CASSPMVQTYEQYF.

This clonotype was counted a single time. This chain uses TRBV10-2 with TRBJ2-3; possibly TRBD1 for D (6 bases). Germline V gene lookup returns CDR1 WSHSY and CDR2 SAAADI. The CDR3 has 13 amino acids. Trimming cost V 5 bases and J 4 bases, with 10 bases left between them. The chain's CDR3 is CASSWGRADTQYF. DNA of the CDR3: TGCGCCAGCAGTTGGGGGCGTGCAGATACGCAGTATTTT.